Following are 10 T cell receptor beta chains from one sample sequenced in a study of response to subunit inactivated influenza vaccine. TCRdb independently ran MiXCR on the RT-PCR reads; one entry per CDR3 protein. Here the sample spans more than 250,000 distinct CDR3 sequences, around a fifth being singletons. The source was PBMCs from blood, collected less than 22 months after vaccination. These receptors were obtained from a man aged 50-75 years who received an inactivated influenza vaccine.

This rearrangement joins TRBV7-2 to TRBJ2-3; D might be TRBD2 (6 bases). The CDR3 has 14 amino acids. The V end was cut by 0 bases, the J end by 6 bases, with 10 bases between. Germline CDR1 is SGHTA and CDR2 is FQGNSA. The CDR3 DNA reads TGTGCCAGCAGCTTAGCTGTGGGACTGGATACGCAGTATTTT. This encodes CASSLAVGLDTQYF.

This clonotype was seen a handful of times. The V call is TRBV11-2, the J call TRBJ1-4; TRBD1 might be the D (6 bases). With 3 bases removed from V and 8 bases from J, the gap between germline ends came to 10 bases. Looked up from germline, CDR1 is SGHAT and CDR2 is FQNNGV. This CDR3 spans 13 amino acids. Here the CDR3 reads CASSFQGREKLFF. The CDR3, as DNA: TGTGCCAGCAGCTTCCAGGGGAGGGAAAAACTGTTTTTT. Full variable domain (rest looked up from reference TRBV11-2 and TRBJ1-4): EAGVAQSPRYKIIEKRQSVAFWCNPISGHATLYWYQQILGQGPKLLIQFQNNGVVDDSQLPKDRFSAERLKGVDSTLKIQPAKLEDSAVYLCASSFQGREKLFFGSGTQLSVL.

This clonotype has a count of ten or more. The gene calls are TRBV5-6 and TRBJ1-4; TRBD1 matches 7 bases. CDR3 length: 15 residues. Germline lookup yields CDR1 SGHDT and CDR2 YYEEEE. Losses at the gene ends were 4 bases for V and 7 bases for J; bases not matched to a gene: 10. The CDR3 DNA follows: TGTGCCAGCAGCCGGACCCGGGACAGCGGTGAAAAACTGTTTTTT. It translates to CASSRTRDSGEKLFF.

This clonotype has just a few counts. J is TRBJ1-5 and V is TRBV12-3 or TRBV12-4; D possibly corresponds to TRBD1 (5 bases). The CDR3 spans 16 residues. V was pared by 1 base and J by 4 bases, with 14 bases between. Written as DNA, the CDR3 is TGTGCCAGCAGTTTAGAACGGTGGGGCCATAATCAGCCCCAGCATTTT. The encoded protein is CASSLERWGHNQPQHF.

The chain couples TRBV14 to TRBJ1-1; D remains unclear. There are 13 residues in the CDR3. Germline lookup yields CDR1 SGHDN and CDR2 FVKESK. Trimming removed 0 bases from V and 6 bases from J, with 8 bases in between. The CDR3 coding sequence is TGTGCCAGCAGCCAAGAGGATTGGGCTGAAGCTTTCTTT. Residues: CASSQEDWAEAFF.

The chain joins TRBV7-6 to TRBJ2-3; 8 positions agree with TRBD2. V lost 5 bases and J lost 0; bases outside the gene matches: 4. The CDR3 has 15 amino acids. Germline V gene sequence: CDR1 SGHVS, CDR2 FNYEAQ. The CDR3 region is CASSLPSGSTDTQYF. The DNA of the CDR3 is TGTGCCAGCAGCCTCCCTAGCGGGAGCACAGATACGCAGTATTTT.

Only a few counts were recorded for this clonotype. The rearrangement links TRBV29-1 to TRBJ2-3; 9 nucleotides match TRBD2. V was pared by 4 bases and J by 5 bases, with 7 bases of the junction left unmatched. CDR3 length equals 14 residues. From germline, CDR1 is SQVTM and CDR2 ANQGSEA. This CDR3 is CSVASGGIVDTQYF. The CDR3 DNA reads as TGCAGCGTTGCCAGCGGGGGGATTGTAGATACGCAGTATTTT.

A few counts support this clonotype. The rearrangement uses TRBV30 and TRBJ2-7; perhaps D is TRBD1 or TRBD2 (5 bases each). V dropped 5 bases and J dropped 3 bases, with 14 bases sitting between them. The CDR3 has 13 residues. CDR1 and CDR2 from the germline V gene are GTSNPN and SVGIG (reference sequence). In DNA form, the CDR3 reads TGTGCCTGGCTGGAGGCAGGGAACTACGAGCAGTACTTC. Residues: CAWLEAGNYEQYF.

This chain's CDR3 is CATSDLGTGSTDTQYF. CDR3 nucleotide sequence: TGTGCCACCAGTGATTTGGGGACAGGGAGCACAGATACGCAGTATTTT. This chain uses TRBV24-1 with TRBJ2-3; the match to TRBD1 covers 9 bases. CDR3 length equals 16 residues. Germline V lookup: CDR1 KGHDR, CDR2 SFDVKD. Trimming cost V 0 bases and J 0 bases; bases outside gene matches: 0.

This clonotype was seen more than once but under ten times. The V gene is TRBV29-1, the J gene TRBJ1-1, with no clear D. This CDR3 region has 13 residues. V was pared by 5 bases and J by 0 bases, with 10 bases between. Germline V gene sequence: CDR1 SQVTM, CDR2 ANQGSEA. The CDR3 sequence is CSVTRAMNTEAFF. The CDR3 nucleotides are TGCAGCGTTACCCGGGCTATGAACACTGAAGCTTTCTTT.